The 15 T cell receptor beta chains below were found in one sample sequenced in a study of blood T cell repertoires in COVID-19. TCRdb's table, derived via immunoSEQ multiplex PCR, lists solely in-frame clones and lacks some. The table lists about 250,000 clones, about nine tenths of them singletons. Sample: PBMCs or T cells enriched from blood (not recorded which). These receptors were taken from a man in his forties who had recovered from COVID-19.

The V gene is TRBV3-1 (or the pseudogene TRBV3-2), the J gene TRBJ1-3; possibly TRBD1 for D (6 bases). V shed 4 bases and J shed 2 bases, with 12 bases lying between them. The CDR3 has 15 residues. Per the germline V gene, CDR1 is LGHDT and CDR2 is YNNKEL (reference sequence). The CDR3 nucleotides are TGTGCCAGCAGCCTACGCAGGGGTACTGGAAACACCATATATTTT. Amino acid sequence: CASSLRRGTGNTIYF.

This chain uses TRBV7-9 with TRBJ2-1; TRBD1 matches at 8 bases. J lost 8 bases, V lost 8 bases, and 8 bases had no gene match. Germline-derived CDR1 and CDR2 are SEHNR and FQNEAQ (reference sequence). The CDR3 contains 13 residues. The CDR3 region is CASRRGLADEQFF. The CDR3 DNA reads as TGTGCCAGCCGCAGGGGGCTCGCGGATGAGCAGTTCTTC.

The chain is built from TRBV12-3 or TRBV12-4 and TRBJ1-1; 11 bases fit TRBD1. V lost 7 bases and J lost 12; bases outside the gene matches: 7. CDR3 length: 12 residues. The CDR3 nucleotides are TGTGCCAGCACTACGAGGACAGGGGGCCCTTTCTTT. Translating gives CASTTRTGGPFF.

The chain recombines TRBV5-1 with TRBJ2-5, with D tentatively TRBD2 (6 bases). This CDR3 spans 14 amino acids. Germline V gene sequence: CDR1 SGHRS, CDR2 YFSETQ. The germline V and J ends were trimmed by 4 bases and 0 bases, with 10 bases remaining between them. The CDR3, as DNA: TGCGCCAGCAGCCCTCTAGCGAACCAAGAGACCCAGTACTTC. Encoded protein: CASSPLANQETQYF.

CDR3 bases: TGTGCCAGCAGCGACAGACAAAATAATTCACCCCTCCACTTT. Protein: CASSDRQNNSPLHF. V and J are TRBV6-5 and TRBJ1-6; maybe TRBD1 (5 bases). Trimming took off 6 bases at V and 5 bases at J, with 11 bases between the two ends. The CDR3 is 14 residues long. Germline V gene lookup returns CDR1 MNHEY and CDR2 SVGAGI.

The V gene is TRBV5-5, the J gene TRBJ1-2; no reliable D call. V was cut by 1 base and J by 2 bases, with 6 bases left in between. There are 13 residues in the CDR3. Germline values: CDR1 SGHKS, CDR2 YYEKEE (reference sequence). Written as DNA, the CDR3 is TGTGCCAGCAGCTTGTATTCCAACTATGGCTACACCTTC. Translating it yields CASSLYSNYGYTF.

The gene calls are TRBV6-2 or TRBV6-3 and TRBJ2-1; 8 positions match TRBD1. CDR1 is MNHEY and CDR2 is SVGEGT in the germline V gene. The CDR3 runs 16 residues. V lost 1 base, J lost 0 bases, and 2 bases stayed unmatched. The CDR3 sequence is CASSYLQGVSYNEQFF. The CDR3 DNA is TGTGCCAGCAGTTACTTACAGGGGGTCTCCTACAATGAGCAGTTCTTC.

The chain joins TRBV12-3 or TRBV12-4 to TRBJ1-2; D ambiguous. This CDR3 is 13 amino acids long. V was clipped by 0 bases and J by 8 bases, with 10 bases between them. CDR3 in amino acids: CASSLAQRAGYTF. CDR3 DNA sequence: TGTGCCAGCAGTTTAGCGCAGCGGGCCGGCTACACCTTC.

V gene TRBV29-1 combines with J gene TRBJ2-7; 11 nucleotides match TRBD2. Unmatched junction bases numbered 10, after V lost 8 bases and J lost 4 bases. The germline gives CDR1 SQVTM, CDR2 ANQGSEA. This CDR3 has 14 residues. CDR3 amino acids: CSIGGTSGSYEQYF. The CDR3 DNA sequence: TGCAGCATTGGGGGAACTAGCGGGAGTTACGAGCAGTACTTC.

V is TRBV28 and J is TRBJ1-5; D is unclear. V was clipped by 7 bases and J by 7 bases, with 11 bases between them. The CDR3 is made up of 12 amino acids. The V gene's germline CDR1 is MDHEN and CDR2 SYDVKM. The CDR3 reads CASTLAGQPQHF. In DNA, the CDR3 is TGTGCCAGCACCTTGGCGGGACAGCCCCAGCATTTT.

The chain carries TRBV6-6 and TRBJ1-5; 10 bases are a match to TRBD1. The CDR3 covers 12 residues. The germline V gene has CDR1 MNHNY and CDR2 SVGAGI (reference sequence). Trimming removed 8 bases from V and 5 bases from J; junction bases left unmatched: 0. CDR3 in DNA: TGTGCCAGCGGACAGGGGGATCAGCCCCAGCATTTT. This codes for CASGQGDQPQHF.

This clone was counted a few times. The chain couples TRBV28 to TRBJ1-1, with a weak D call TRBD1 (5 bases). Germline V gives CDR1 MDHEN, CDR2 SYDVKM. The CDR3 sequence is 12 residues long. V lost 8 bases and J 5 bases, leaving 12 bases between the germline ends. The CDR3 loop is CASRAGMTEAFF. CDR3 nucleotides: TGTGCCAGCCGGGCAGGGATGACTGAAGCTTTCTTT. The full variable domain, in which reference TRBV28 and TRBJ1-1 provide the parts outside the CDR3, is DVKVTQSSRYLVKRTGEKVFLECVQDMDHENMFWYRQDPGLGLRLIYFSYDVKMKEKGDIPEGYSVSREKKERFSLILESASTNQTSMYLCASRAGMTEAFFGQGTRLTVV.

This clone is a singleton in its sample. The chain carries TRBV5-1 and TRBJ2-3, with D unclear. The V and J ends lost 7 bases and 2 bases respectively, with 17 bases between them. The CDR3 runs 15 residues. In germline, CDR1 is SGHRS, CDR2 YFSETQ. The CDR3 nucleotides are TGCGCCAGCCAAGCTACGGCGACTTCCACAGATACGCAGTATTTT. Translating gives CASQATATSTDTQYF.

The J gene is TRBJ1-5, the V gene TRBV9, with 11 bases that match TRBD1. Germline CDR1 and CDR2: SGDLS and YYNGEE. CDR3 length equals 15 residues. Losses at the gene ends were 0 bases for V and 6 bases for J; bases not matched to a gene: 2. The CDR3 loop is CASSVGDRGSQPQHF. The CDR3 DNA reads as TGTGCCAGCAGCGTAGGGGACAGGGGGTCTCAGCCCCAGCATTTT.

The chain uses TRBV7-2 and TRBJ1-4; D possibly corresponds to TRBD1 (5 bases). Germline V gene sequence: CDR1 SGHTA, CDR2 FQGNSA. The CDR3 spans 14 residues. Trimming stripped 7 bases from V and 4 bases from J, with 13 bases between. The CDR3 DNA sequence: TGTGCCAGCACCGCGACAGTCATTAATGAAAAACTGTTTTTT. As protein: CASTATVINEKLFF.